A selection of T cell receptor beta chains follows, all from one sample in a study of CD8 T cells in Susac syndrome. TCRdb ran MiXCR on the immunoSEQ multiplex PCR reads and lists one entry per CDR3 protein. Of about 120,000 distinct CDR3 sequences in the sample, 94% were seen once. The sequenced sample consisted of CD4+ T cells from PBMCs. The receptors derive from a human donor in good health. CDR3s include the opening cysteine and the closing phenylalanine or tryptophan. A D gene is named only where the DNA matches it firmly. Clone size is given for some rows only: seen once, a few or many times, or a class if the clone is expanded.

clone size: NA; J gene: TRBJ1-1; D gene: NA; V gene: TRBV29-1; CDR3 protein: CSFGHTEAFF; CDR3 DNA: TGCAGCTTCGGGCACACTGAAGCTTTCTTT
clone size: NA; J gene: TRBJ2-1; D gene: TRBD2; V gene: TRBV5-1; CDR3 protein: CASSLGLAEYNEQFF; CDR3 DNA: TGCGCCAGCAGCTTGGGGCTAGCGGAATACAATGAGCAGTTCTTC
clone size: NA; J gene: TRBJ2-1; D gene: NA; V gene: TRBV5-6; CDR3 protein: CASSLGGRSSYNEQFF; CDR3 DNA: TGTGCCAGCAGCTTGGGAGGACGATCCTCCTACAATGAGCAGTTCTTC
clone size: NA; J gene: TRBJ2-3; D gene: TRBD2; V gene: TRBV30; CDR3 protein: CAWSPGLAGGADTQYF; CDR3 DNA: TGTGCCTGGAGCCCGGGACTAGCGGGAGGGGCGGATACGCAGTATTTT
clone size: NA; J gene: TRBJ1-1; D gene: NA; V gene: TRBV6-2/TRBV6-3; CDR3 protein: CASSLISGRGPEAFF; CDR3 DNA: TGTGCCAGCAGTTTAATATCCGGCCGAGGTCCTGAAGCTTTCTTT
clone size: NA; J gene: TRBJ2-2; D gene: NA; V gene: TRBV29-1; CDR3 protein: CSVSISNTGELFF; CDR3 DNA: TGCAGCGTAAGCATTTCGAACACCGGGGAGCTGTTTTTT
clone size: NA; J gene: TRBJ1-2; D gene: NA; V gene: TRBV25-1; CDR3 protein: CASSEELANYGYTF; CDR3 DNA: TGTGCCAGCAGTGAGGAACTAGCTAACTATGGCTACACCTTC
clone size: NA; J gene: TRBJ2-7; D gene: TRBD2; V gene: TRBV7-2; CDR3 protein: CASSLAGLAGGYEQYF; CDR3 DNA: TGTGCCAGCAGCTTAGCCGGACTAGCGGGAGGCTACGAGCAGTACTTC
clone size: NA; J gene: TRBJ2-6; D gene: NA; V gene: TRBV3-1; CDR3 protein: CASSPKVTYVSGANVLTF; CDR3 DNA: TGTGCCAGCAGCCCGAAAGTCACTTACGTCTCTGGGGCCAACGTCCTGACTTTC
clone size: NA; J gene: TRBJ2-7; D gene: TRBD1; V gene: TRBV6-1; CDR3 protein: CASSQGQGNDEQYF; CDR3 DNA: TGTGCCAGCAGCCAGGGACAGGGGAACGACGAGCAGTACTTC
clone size: NA; J gene: TRBJ2-5; D gene: NA; V gene: TRBV5-1; CDR3 protein: CASGISGEQETQYF; CDR3 DNA: TGCGCCAGCGGTATTTCGGGAGAGCAAGAGACCCAGTACTTC
clone size: NA; J gene: TRBJ1-4; D gene: TRBD1; V gene: TRBV30; CDR3 protein: CAWDSGTGGEKLFF; CDR3 DNA: TGTGCCTGGGATTCCGGGACAGGGGGCGAAAAACTGTTTTTT
clone size: NA; J gene: TRBJ2-5; D gene: NA; V gene: TRBV7-9; CDR3 protein: CASSFGEAETQYF; CDR3 DNA: TGTGCCAGCAGCTTCGGTGAGGCAGAGACCCAGTACTTC
clone size: NA; J gene: TRBJ1-1; D gene: NA; V gene: TRBV6-2/TRBV6-3; CDR3 protein: CASSPEGVNTEAFF; CDR3 DNA: TGTGCCAGCAGCCCCGAAGGGGTGAACACTGAAGCTTTCTTT
clone size: NA; J gene: TRBJ1-6; D gene: NA; V gene: TRBV10-3; CDR3 protein: CAISESGGNSPLHF; CDR3 DNA: TGTGCCATCAGTGAGAGTGGGGGGAATTCACCCCTCCACTTT
clone size: NA; J gene: TRBJ2-7; D gene: TRBD2; V gene: TRBV4-2; CDR3 protein: CASSQERLAGAGGYEQYF; CDR3 DNA: TGTGCCAGCAGCCAAGAGCGGCTAGCGGGAGCGGGGGGTTACGAGCAGTACTTC
clone size: NA; J gene: TRBJ2-7; D gene: TRBD1; V gene: TRBV4-3; CDR3 protein: CASSPRQGSHEQYF; CDR3 DNA: TGCGCCAGCAGCCCCCGACAGGGGTCCCACGAGCAGTACTTC
clone size: NA; J gene: TRBJ1-2; D gene: TRBD1; V gene: TRBV5-1; CDR3 protein: CASSLAGQANYGYTF; CDR3 DNA: TGCGCCAGCAGCTTGGCGGGACAGGCTAACTATGGCTACACCTTC
clone size: NA; J gene: TRBJ2-1; D gene: TRBD2; V gene: TRBV10-3; CDR3 protein: CAISVASSGRASEQFF; CDR3 DNA: TGTGCCATCAGTGTCGCGTCTAGCGGGAGGGCTAGTGAGCAGTTCTTC
clone size: NA; J gene: TRBJ2-5; D gene: NA; V gene: TRBV5-1; CDR3 protein: CASSFEETQYF; CDR3 DNA: TGCGCCAGCAGCTTTGAAGAGACCCAGTACTTC
clone size: NA; J gene: TRBJ2-5; D gene: TRBD2; V gene: TRBV12-3/TRBV12-4; CDR3 protein: CASSLRRTSGSETQYF; CDR3 DNA: TGTGCCAGCAGTTTACGCCGGACTAGCGGGAGTGAGACCCAGTACTTC
clone size: NA; J gene: TRBJ2-7; D gene: NA; V gene: TRBV30; CDR3 protein: CAWSGTSPNPSSYEQYF; CDR3 DNA: TGTGCCTGGAGTGGTACCTCTCCGAATCCAAGCTCCTACGAGCAGTACTTC
clone size: NA; J gene: TRBJ1-5; D gene: NA; V gene: TRBV30; CDR3 protein: CAWSYTGQLNQPQHF; CDR3 DNA: TGTGCCTGGAGTTACACGGGACAATTAAATCAGCCCCAGCATTTT
clone size: few; J gene: TRBJ2-7; D gene: NA; V gene: TRBV3-1; CDR3 protein: CASSQDSGYEQYF; CDR3 DNA: TGTGCCAGCAGCCAAGATTCAGGCTACGAGCAGTACTTC
clone size: few; J gene: TRBJ2-7; D gene: TRBD2; V gene: TRBV5-1; CDR3 protein: CASSPGTSDSYEQYF; CDR3 DNA: TGCGCCAGCAGTCCTGGGACTAGCGATTCCTACGAGCAGTACTTC
clone size: NA; J gene: TRBJ1-1; D gene: NA; V gene: TRBV9; CDR3 protein: CASSVGPGATEAFF; CDR3 DNA: TGTGCCAGCAGCGTCGGCCCAGGCGCCACTGAAGCTTTCTTT
clone size: NA; J gene: TRBJ2-7; D gene: TRBD1; V gene: TRBV5-1; CDR3 protein: CASSPDRVPYEQYF; CDR3 DNA: TGCGCCAGCAGCCCCGACAGGGTCCCCTACGAGCAGTACTTC
clone size: NA; J gene: TRBJ2-1; D gene: TRBD2; V gene: TRBV5-1; CDR3 protein: CASSLASGTNEQFF; CDR3 DNA: TGCGCCAGCAGCTTGGCTAGCGGGACGAATGAGCAGTTCTTC
clone size: NA; J gene: TRBJ1-2; D gene: NA; V gene: TRBV29-1; CDR3 protein: CSVEEVPGKDGYTF; CDR3 DNA: TGCAGCGTTGAAGAGGTCCCGGGAAAGGATGGCTACACCTTC
clone size: NA; J gene: TRBJ2-3; D gene: NA; V gene: TRBV20-1; CDR3 protein: CSARSPGSLDTQYF; CDR3 DNA: TGCAGTGCTAGATCGCCGGGATCGTTAGATACGCAGTATTTT
clone size: NA; J gene: TRBJ1-5; D gene: NA; V gene: TRBV20-1; CDR3 protein: CSARASRTYSNQPQHF; CDR3 DNA: TGCAGTGCTAGGGCCAGCAGGACATATAGCAATCAGCCCCAGCATTTT
clone size: NA; J gene: TRBJ2-7; D gene: TRBD2; V gene: TRBV6-5; CDR3 protein: CASSSTLAGVLYEQYF; CDR3 DNA: TGTGCCAGCAGTTCAACCCTAGCGGGAGTGCTCTACGAGCAGTACTTC
clone size: NA; J gene: TRBJ1-5; D gene: NA; V gene: TRBV28; CDR3 protein: CASRLGGSNQPQHF; CDR3 DNA: TGTGCCAGCAGGCTTGGAGGGTCGAATCAGCCCCAGCATTTT
clone size: NA; J gene: TRBJ1-5; D gene: NA; V gene: TRBV28; CDR3 protein: CASSLSWGSQHF; CDR3 DNA: TGTGCCAGCAGTTTAAGTTGGGGTTCCCAGCATTTT
clone size: NA; J gene: TRBJ1-6; D gene: TRBD1; V gene: TRBV27; CDR3 protein: CASSRGQGRVDSPLHF; CDR3 DNA: TGTGCCAGCAGTAGGGGACAGGGTAGGGTTGATTCACCCCTCCACTTT
clone size: NA; J gene: TRBJ2-7; D gene: NA; V gene: TRBV5-4; CDR3 protein: CASSLTGSYEQYF; CDR3 DNA: TGTGCCAGCAGCTTGACAGGTTCCTACGAGCAGTACTTC
clone size: NA; J gene: TRBJ2-3; D gene: TRBD2; V gene: TRBV20-1; CDR3 protein: CSASGLAGGDTQYF; CDR3 DNA: TGCAGTGCTTCTGGACTAGCGGGAGGAGATACGCAGTATTTT
clone size: NA; J gene: TRBJ1-5; D gene: NA; V gene: TRBV20-1; CDR3 protein: CSARAGVFNQPQHF; CDR3 DNA: TGCAGTGCTAGAGCAGGGGTTTTCAATCAGCCCCAGCATTTT
clone size: NA; J gene: TRBJ2-7; D gene: TRBD1; V gene: TRBV12-3/TRBV12-4; CDR3 protein: CASSSTGVDYEQYF; CDR3 DNA: TGTGCCAGCAGTTCGACAGGGGTGGATTACGAGCAGTACTTC
clone size: NA; J gene: TRBJ2-6; D gene: NA; V gene: TRBV20-1; CDR3 protein: CSAKPPGANVLTF; CDR3 DNA: TGCAGTGCAAAACCCCCTGGGGCCAACGTCCTGACTTTC
clone size: NA; J gene: TRBJ2-5; D gene: NA; V gene: TRBV6-1; CDR3 protein: CASSGNGNFGETQYF; CDR3 DNA: TGTGCCAGCTCGGGAAACGGGAACTTCGGAGAGACCCAGTACTTC
clone size: NA; J gene: TRBJ1-5; D gene: NA; V gene: TRBV19; CDR3 protein: CASSSLTQPQHF; CDR3 DNA: TGTGCCAGTAGTAGCCTGACTCAGCCCCAGCATTTT